The 29 T cell receptor beta chains presented below share a single source sample, sequenced in a study of blood T cell repertoires in COVID-19. The protocol was immunoSEQ multiplex PCR, while the TCRdb copy is restricted to in-frame clones and leaves out a portion. The data contain about 180,000 clones, 80% to 90% of them singletons. Sequenced sample: peripheral blood. The receptors here all came from a man aged 55 to 70 with acute or convalescent COVID-19.

The chain carries TRBV14 and TRBJ1-4, with TRBD1 as a possible D gene (5 bases). This CDR3 contains 16 residues. From germline, CDR1 is SGHDN and CDR2 FVKESK. Between the trimmed V and J ends, which lost 4 bases and 7 bases, there was a span of 19 bases. The CDR3 loop reads CASSPPGRGVGEKLFF. DNA of the CDR3: TGTGCCAGCAGCCCTCCCGGAAGGGGCGTGGGTGAAAAACTGTTTTTT.

This sequence joins TRBV18 and TRBJ2-3, with TRBD1 matching 9 bases. Losses at the gene ends were 3 bases for V and 3 bases for J; bases not matched to a gene: 4. The germline V gene encodes CDR1 KGHSH and CDR2 LQKENI. This CDR3 spans 15 amino acids. CDR3 sequence: CASSPWTGATDTQYF. As DNA, the CDR3 is TGTGCCAGCTCACCGTGGACAGGGGCTACAGATACGCAGTATTTT.

V and J are TRBV5-1 and TRBJ2-5, with 7 positions matching TRBD1. Germline CDR1 reads SGHRS; CDR2 reads YFSETQ. The V gene end was trimmed by 0 bases and the J gene end by 3 bases; junction bases not matched to a gene: 5. This CDR3 is 15 amino acids long. The CDR3 bases are TGCGCCAGCAGCTTGGGGGGACAGATAGAAGAGACCCAGTACTTC. Protein sequence: CASSLGGQIEETQYF.

The gene calls are TRBV27 and TRBJ2-7, with D unresolved. The V gene's germline CDR1 is MNHEY and CDR2 SMNVEV (reference sequence). V shed 5 bases and J shed 5 bases, with 13 bases lying between them. The CDR3 covers 13 residues. The CDR3 DNA follows: TGTGCCAGCAGTGTGCGCGAGGCGGACGAGCAGTACTTC. Translating gives CASSVREADEQYF.

The CDR3 reads CASSPDRESSEAFF. For the CDR3, the DNA is TGTGCCAGCAGTCCGGACAGGGAGAGCTCTGAAGCTTTCTTT. V usage is TRBV6-4 and J usage is TRBJ1-1, with TRBD1 identical over 8 bases. The CDR3 contains 14 residues. The V gene's germline CDR1 is MRHNA and CDR2 SNTAGT. The junction had 8 bases not matched to a gene; V was cut back by 5 bases and J by 6 bases.

This clone has more than one count but fewer than ten. The chain uses TRBV3-1 (or the pseudogene TRBV3-2) and TRBJ2-7; 9 bases agree with TRBD2. CDR1 is LGHDT, CDR2 YNNKEL, per germline (reference sequence). CDR3 length: 15 amino acids. V lost 6 bases to trimming and J lost 6 bases; unmatched junction nucleotides: 12. Written as DNA, the CDR3 is TGTGCCAGCAGTTCCGGCCCTAGCGGGAACTCCGAGCAGTACTTC. Translation gives CASSSGPSGNSEQYF.

This chain connects TRBV7-9 to TRBJ2-1; 14 positions agree with TRBD2. Germline assignment: CDR1 SEHNR and CDR2 FQNEAQ (reference sequence). With V trimmed by 3 bases and J by 8 bases, 0 bases remained unmatched. The CDR3 has 14 residues. The CDR3 DNA sequence: TGTGCCAGCAGCTTGGGACTAGCGGGAGATGAGCAGTTCTTC. This translates into CASSLGLAGDEQFF.

The rearrangement uses TRBV4-2 and TRBJ2-7, with TRBD1 as a possible D gene (5 bases). V was clipped by 0 bases and J by 3 bases, with 12 bases between them. Germline V lookup: CDR1 LGHNA, CDR2 YNFKEQ. This CDR3 is 15 amino acids long. CDR3 loop: CASSQERTQNYEQYF. The CDR3 DNA reads as TGTGCCAGCAGCCAAGAAAGGACACAAAACTACGAGCAGTACTTC.

The chain employs TRBV5-6 and TRBJ2-2, with 13 bases identical to TRBD2. J lost 1 base, V lost 1 base, and 4 bases had no gene match. The CDR3 runs 18 residues. Germline lookup yields CDR1 SGHDT and CDR2 YYEEEE. CDR3 coding DNA: TGTGCCAGCAGCTTGACTAGCGGGAGGGCGGGGAACACCGGGGAGCTGTTTTTT. Translating gives CASSLTSGRAGNTGELFF.

The chain recombines TRBV27 with TRBJ2-1; TRBD1 aligns across 9 bases. Germline V gene sequence: CDR1 MNHEY, CDR2 SMNVEV (reference sequence). This CDR3 is 15 amino acids long. With V trimmed by 5 bases and J by 8 bases, 10 bases remained unmatched. The CDR3 DNA reads as TGTGCCAGCAGTCAGTCGGGACAGGGTGTCGATGAGCAGTTCTTC. This codes for CASSQSGQGVDEQFF.

This clone was seen only once. The V gene is TRBV9, the J gene TRBJ1-2, with 7 bases identical to TRBD1. Germline CDR1 SGDLS, CDR2 YYNGEE. V lost 5 bases to trimming and J lost 8 bases; unmatched junction nucleotides: 18. This CDR3 has 16 residues. The CDR3 protein is CASRAPSGQALLGYTF. CDR3 bases: TGTGCCAGCAGAGCTCCCTCAGGACAGGCCCTTCTGGGCTACACCTTC. The variable domain in full, completed from reference TRBV9 and TRBJ1-2, reads DSGVTQTPKHLITATGQRVTLRCSPRSGDLSVYWYQQSLDQGLQFLIQYYNGEERAKGNILERFSAQQFPDLHSELNLSSLELGDSALYFCASRAPSGQALLGYTFGSGTRLTVV.

V and J are TRBV7-2 and TRBJ2-3; D is undetermined. The CDR3 is 13 residues long. Germline-derived CDR1 and CDR2 are SGHTA and FQGNSA. Trimming stripped 5 bases from V and 4 bases from J, with 10 bases between. CDR3 nucleotide sequence: TGTGCCAGCAGCCTCCGAGTGGCAGATACGCAGTATTTT. It translates to CASSLRVADTQYF.

The V and J genes are TRBV6-6 and TRBJ2-5; the D gene is possibly TRBD2 (5 bases). In germline, CDR1 is MNHNY, CDR2 SVGAGI (reference sequence). V was pared by 5 bases and J by 5 bases, with 12 bases between. CDR3 length: 13 residues. CDR3 region: CASSEGLVETQYF. CDR3 DNA sequence: TGTGCCAGCAGTGAGGGTTTGGTTGAGACCCAGTACTTC.

The rearrangement uses TRBV7-2 and TRBJ2-1; 7 bases match TRBD2. Trimming at V came to 2 bases and at J to 9 bases, leaving 13 bases not matched to a gene. Germline CDR1 and CDR2: SGHTA and FQGNSA. The CDR3 length is 16 residues. CDR3 sequence reads: CASSLTQTSTEIEQFF. Written as DNA, the CDR3 is TGTGCCAGCAGCTTAACCCAGACTAGCACAGAGATTGAGCAGTTCTTC.

V is TRBV5-1 and J is TRBJ2-4, with 12 positions matching TRBD2. V was clipped by 0 bases and J by 2 bases; unmatched bases: 6. Germline CDR1 is SGHRS and CDR2 is YFSETQ. This CDR3 contains 18 residues. The chain's CDR3 is CASSLGLAGGTTKNIQYF. The CDR3 DNA follows: TGCGCCAGCAGCTTGGGGCTAGCGGGAGGGACAACCAAAAACATTCAGTACTTC.

V and J are TRBV10-3 and TRBJ1-2, with 9 bases identical to TRBD1. The CDR3 contains 16 residues. Germline CDR1 is ENHRY and CDR2 is SYGVKD. The ends lost 2 bases at V and 4 bases at J; junction bases unmatched: 8. The CDR3 DNA reads as TGTGCCATCAGTGAGGGACAGGGGCTCTACGCCTATGGCTACACCTTC. Its protein product is CAISEGQGLYAYGYTF.

The J gene is TRBJ2-7, the V gene TRBV5-1; possibly TRBD2 for D (5 bases). In germline, CDR1 is SGHRS, CDR2 YFSETQ. Trimming took off 0 bases at V and 5 bases at J, with 9 bases between the two ends. This CDR3 comprises 13 residues. The CDR3 DNA is TGCGCCAGCAGCTTGGGAGGGTCCGACGAGCAGTACTTC. Translating gives CASSLGGSDEQYF.

The V gene is TRBV18, the J gene TRBJ2-7; a weak D match, TRBD1 (6 bases). Germline assignment: CDR1 KGHSH and CDR2 LQKENI. V gave up 3 bases and J gave up 0 bases, with 12 bases separating them. The CDR3 has 15 residues. The CDR3 region has the DNA TGTGCCAGCTCACCTATACAGGGCAGCTCCTACGAGCAGTACTTC. This gives the protein CASSPIQGSSYEQYF.

The V gene is TRBV15, the J gene TRBJ2-7, with D maybe TRBD2 (6 bases). Trimming took 0 bases from V and 6 from J, leaving 15 bases between them. CDR3 size: 15 residues. CDR1 is LNHNV and CDR2 is YYDKDF in the germline V gene (reference sequence). CDR3 sequence reads: CATSRDPTSISEQYF. CDR3 nucleotide sequence: TGTGCCACCAGCAGAGATCCGACTAGTATTAGCGAGCAGTACTTC.

The chain recombines TRBV7-9 with TRBJ2-5; 8 nucleotides line up with TRBD1. Trimming removed 5 bases from V and 5 bases from J; junction bases left unmatched: 10. The CDR3 is 15 amino acids. From germline, CDR1 is SEHNR and CDR2 FQNEAQ (reference sequence). The CDR3 DNA is TGTGCCAGCAGCCCCGTGACAGGGGTATCGGAGACCCAGTACTTC. This sequence encodes CASSPVTGVSETQYF. Based on the CDR3 plus reference TRBV7-9 and TRBJ2-5, the full variable domain is DTGVSQNPRHKITKRGQNVTFRCDPISEHNRLYWYRQTLGQGPEFLTYFQNEAQLEKSRLLSDRFSAERPKGSFSTLEIQRTEQGDSAMYLCASSPVTGVSETQYFGPGTRLLVL.

V is TRBV7-3 and J is TRBJ1-1; the D gene is possibly TRBD1 (6 bases). Trimming took off 5 bases at V and 4 bases at J, with 14 bases between the two ends. Looked up from germline, CDR1 is SGHTA and CDR2 is FQGTGA. The CDR3 has 14 residues. The CDR3 here is CASSPTAGVTEAFF. As DNA, the CDR3 is TGTGCCAGCAGCCCAACTGCAGGGGTCACTGAAGCTTTCTTT.

This chain connects TRBV18 to TRBJ2-2, with 15 bases fitting TRBD2. The CDR3 spans 17 residues. With 0 bases clipped from V and 5 bases from J, the junction kept 1 base outside the gene matches. Germline CDR1 is KGHSH and CDR2 is LQKENI. The CDR3 bases are TGTGCCAGCTCACCACCCGGACTAGCGGGAGGGACCGGGGAGCTGTTTTTT. It translates to CASSPPGLAGGTGELFF.

The chain employs TRBV6-1 and TRBJ1-3; TRBD1 matches 7 bases. In germline, CDR1 is MNHNS, CDR2 SASEGT. The ends lost 7 bases at V and 4 bases at J; junction bases unmatched: 7. This CDR3 region has 14 residues. CDR3 nucleotide sequence: TGTGCCAGCATCACAGGGGCCTCAGGAAACACCATATATTTT. Its translation is CASITGASGNTIYF.

This clone was observed a handful of times. This chain connects TRBV19 to TRBJ1-5, with 8 positions matching TRBD1. With 6 bases clipped from V and 0 bases from J, the junction kept 7 bases outside the gene matches. The CDR3 sequence is 16 residues long. CDR1 and CDR2 (germline): LNHDA, SQIVND (reference sequence). The CDR3 DNA sequence: TGTGCCAGTAGCTCAGACAGGGGTAATAGCAATCAGCCCCAGCATTTT. This encodes CASSSDRGNSNQPQHF.

The chain recombines TRBV28 with TRBJ2-2, with 8 bases fitting TRBD2. There are 16 residues in the CDR3. Germline trimming cut 5 bases from V and 6 bases from J; bases unmatched to any gene: 11. Germline V gene sequence: CDR1 MDHEN, CDR2 SYDVKM. CDR3 residues: CASSPPGSGRPGELFF. Here the CDR3 DNA reads TGTGCCAGCAGTCCCCCGGGGAGCGGGAGACCCGGGGAGCTGTTTTTT.

The rearrangement joins TRBV19 to TRBJ2-2, with TRBD2 matching 7 bases. The CDR3 extends over 16 amino acids. Trimming took 5 bases from V and 0 from J; bases not matched to a gene: 6. Looked up from germline, CDR1 is LNHDA and CDR2 is SQIVND (reference sequence). The CDR3 coding sequence is TGTGCCAGTAGTGTCCGGGAGGTCGCGAACACCGGGGAGCTGTTTTTT. Translation: CASSVREVANTGELFF.

This clone was counted a few times. The J gene is TRBJ1-1, the V gene TRBV5-1; 8 positions agree with TRBD1. CDR3 length: 15 amino acids. The germline V gene encodes CDR1 SGHRS and CDR2 YFSETQ. The junction had 6 bases not matched to a gene; V was cut back by 5 bases and J by 0 bases. CDR3 residues: CASSPGGTVNTEAFF. CDR3 bases: TGCGCCAGCAGTCCAGGGGGCACGGTGAACACTGAAGCTTTCTTT.

The rearrangement links TRBV5-1 to TRBJ2-3; TRBD2 agrees at 13 bases. Germline V gives CDR1 SGHRS, CDR2 YFSETQ. The CDR3 extends over 16 amino acids. V shed 5 bases, J shed 0 bases, and the junction held 3 bases outside the gene matches. The CDR3 DNA follows: TGCGCCAGCAGAACACTAGCGGGAGGGAGCACAGATACGCAGTATTTT. Protein: CASRTLAGGSTDTQYF.

This clone was observed a few times. V is TRBV7-2 and J is TRBJ1-2; D may be TRBD1 (6 bases). CDR1 is SGHTA, CDR2 FQGNSA, per germline. CDR3 length: 15 amino acids. V was shortened by 2 bases and J by 3 bases, with 13 bases between the two germline ends. The CDR3 protein is CASSLRGGPYYGYTF. CDR3 in DNA: TGTGCCAGCAGCTTAAGGGGGGGGCCCTACTATGGCTACACCTTC.